The next 8 T cell receptor beta chains were all read from a single sample in a study of Ad26.COV2.S vaccination and SARS-CoV-2 variants. The assay was immunoSEQ multiplex PCR, and TCRdb's table has in-frame clones only and misses some. The sample consists of 300,000 to 400,000 clones, approximately 85% of them appearing once. Specified treatment: some 20 received Ad26.COV2.S at low or high dose, single or two shots; a few received placebo; per-sample allocation not given. Samples came from day 63 after the first vaccine or placebo injection. The source was peripheral blood, collected in a trial of Ad26.COV2.S vaccine versus placebo. Receptors originate from a person aged 18-65 years who received the Ad26.COV2.S COVID-19 vaccine or a placebo.

V is TRBV11-2 and J is TRBJ1-6; possibly TRBD1 for D (5 bases). Germline CDR1 and CDR2: SGHAT and FQNNGV. The CDR3 length is 15 residues. The V gene lost 5 bases and the J gene lost 7 bases, with 15 bases spanning the gap. The CDR3 DNA follows: TGTGCCAGCAGCCGACCGGGACGGCGGAATTCACCCCTCCACTTT. Translated, it gives CASSRPGRRNSPLHF.

This chain uses TRBV15 with TRBJ1-2, with D maybe TRBD1 (6 bases). The CDR3 has 15 amino acids. Germline assignment: CDR1 LNHNV and CDR2 YYDKDF (reference sequence). The V gene lost 0 bases and the J gene lost 5 bases, with 13 bases spanning the gap. The CDR3 sequence: CATSRDVTGKYGYTF. CDR3 coding DNA: TGTGCCACCAGCAGAGATGTTACAGGGAAATATGGCTACACCTTC.

This clone came up once. J is TRBJ1-5 and V is TRBV27; TRBD1 aligns across 7 bases. Germline lookup yields CDR1 MNHEY and CDR2 SMNVEV (reference sequence). The CDR3 loop spans 15 amino acids. After removal of 5 bases from V and 4 bases from J, the junction contained 8 bases not matched to a gene. The CDR3 sequence is CASSLQGTENQPQHF. In DNA, the CDR3 is TGTGCCAGCAGTCTCCAGGGGACAGAGAATCAGCCCCAGCATTTT.

This sequence joins TRBV4-3 and TRBJ1-1; no reliable D call. This CDR3 is 15 amino acids long. CDR1 is LGHNA, CDR2 YSLEER, per germline. Deletions cut 0 bases from V and 3 bases from J, with 11 bases between. The CDR3 region is CASSQEGSQYTEAFF. The DNA of the CDR3 is TGCGCCAGCAGCCAAGAAGGGAGCCAGTACACTGAAGCTTTCTTT.

The count of this clone is one. The chain has TRBV24-1 and TRBJ2-7; TRBD1 or TRBD2 may be the D gene (5 bases each). Trimming took off 9 bases at V and 2 bases at J, with 13 bases between the two ends. The CDR3 runs 13 residues. Germline loops: CDR1 KGHDR, CDR2 SFDVKD. In DNA form, the CDR3 reads TGTGCCACCTCGGCAGGGACCCCCTACGAGCAGTACTTC. Translation: CATSAGTPYEQYF.

The genes are TRBV3-1 (or the pseudogene TRBV3-2) and TRBJ1-1, with 7 bases identical to TRBD1. CDR1 and CDR2 from the germline V gene are LGHDT and YNNKEL (reference sequence). J gave up 8 bases and V 4 bases, and 4 bases lay outside the gene matches. The CDR3 is made up of 12 amino acids. CDR3 nucleotides: TGTGCCAGCAGCCGGGACAGCCTCGAAGCTTTCTTT. The encoded protein is CASSRDSLEAFF.

The rearrangement links TRBV28 to TRBJ1-1, with 8 bases identical to TRBD1. Per the germline V gene, CDR1 is MDHEN and CDR2 is SYDVKM. Losses at the gene ends were 5 bases for V and 0 bases for J; bases not matched to a gene: 5. This CDR3 contains 15 residues. The CDR3 bases are TGTGCCAGCAGTCGGACAGGGAAAATGAACACTGAAGCTTTCTTT. This translates into CASSRTGKMNTEAFF.

The gene calls are TRBV3-1 (or the pseudogene TRBV3-2) and TRBJ1-5, with TRBD1 as a possible D gene (5 bases). The CDR3 is made up of 16 amino acids. The germline V gene has CDR1 LGHDT and CDR2 YNNKEL (reference sequence). With 4 bases removed from V and 2 bases from J, the gap between germline ends came to 15 bases. The CDR3 region is CASSRSGGKGNQPQHF. The CDR3, as DNA: TGTGCCAGCAGCCGCAGCGGGGGTAAGGGCAATCAGCCCCAGCATTTT.